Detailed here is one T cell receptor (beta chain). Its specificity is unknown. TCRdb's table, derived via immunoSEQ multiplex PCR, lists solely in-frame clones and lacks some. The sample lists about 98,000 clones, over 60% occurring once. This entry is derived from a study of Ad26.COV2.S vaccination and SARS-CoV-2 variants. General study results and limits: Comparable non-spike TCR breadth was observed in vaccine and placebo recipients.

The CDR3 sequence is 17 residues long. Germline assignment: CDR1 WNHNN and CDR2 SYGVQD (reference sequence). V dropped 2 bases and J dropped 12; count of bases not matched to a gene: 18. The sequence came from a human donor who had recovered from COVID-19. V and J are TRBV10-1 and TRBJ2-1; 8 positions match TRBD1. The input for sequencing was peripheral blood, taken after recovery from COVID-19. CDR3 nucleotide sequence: TGCGCCAGCAGTGAGGGTAGGGCGGGACAGGAGCCTAGTTGGCAGTTCTTC. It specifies CASSEGRAGQEPSWQFF.